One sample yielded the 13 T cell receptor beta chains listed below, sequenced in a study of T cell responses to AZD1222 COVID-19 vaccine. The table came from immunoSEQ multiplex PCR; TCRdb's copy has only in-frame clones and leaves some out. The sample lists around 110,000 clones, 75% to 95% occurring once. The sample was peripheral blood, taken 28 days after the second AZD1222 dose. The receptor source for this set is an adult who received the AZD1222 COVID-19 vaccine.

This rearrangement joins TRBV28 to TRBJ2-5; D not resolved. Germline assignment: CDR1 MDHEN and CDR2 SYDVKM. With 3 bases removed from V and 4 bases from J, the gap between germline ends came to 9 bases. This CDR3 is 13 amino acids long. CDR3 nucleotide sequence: TGTGCCAGCAGTTTCGAGCTATCAGAGACCCAGTACTTC. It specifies CASSFELSETQYF. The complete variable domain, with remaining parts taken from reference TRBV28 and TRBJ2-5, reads DVKVTQSSRYLVKRTGEKVFLECVQDMDHENMFWYRQDPGLGLRLIYFSYDVKMKEKGDIPEGYSVSREKKERFSLILESASTNQTSMYLCASSFELSETQYFGPGTRLLVL.

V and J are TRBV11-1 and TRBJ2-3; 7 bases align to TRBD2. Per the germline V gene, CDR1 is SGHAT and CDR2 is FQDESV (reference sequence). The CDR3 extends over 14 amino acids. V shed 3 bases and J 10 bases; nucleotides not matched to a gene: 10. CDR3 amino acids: CASSLGLPTDAQYF. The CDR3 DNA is TGTGCCAGCAGCTTGGGACTACCGACCGACGCGCAGTATTTT.

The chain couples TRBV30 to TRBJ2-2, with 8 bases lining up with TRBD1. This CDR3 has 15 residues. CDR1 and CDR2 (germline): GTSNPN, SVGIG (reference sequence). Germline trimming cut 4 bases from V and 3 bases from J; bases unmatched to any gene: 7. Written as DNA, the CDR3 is TGTGCCTGGACCGGGACAGGTCAACACACCGGGGAGCTGTTTTTT. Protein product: CAWTGTGQHTGELFF. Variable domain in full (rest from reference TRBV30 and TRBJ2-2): SQTIHQWPATLVQPVGSPLSLECTVEGTSNPNLYWYRQAAGRGLQLLFYSVGIGQISSEVPQNLSASRPQDRQFILSSKKLLLSDSGFYLCAWTGTGQHTGELFFGEGSRLTVL.

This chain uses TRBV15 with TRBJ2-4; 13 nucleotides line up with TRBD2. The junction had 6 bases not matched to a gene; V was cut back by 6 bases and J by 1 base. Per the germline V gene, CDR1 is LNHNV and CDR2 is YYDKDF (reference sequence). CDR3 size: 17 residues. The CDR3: CATRPGLAGFAKNIQYF. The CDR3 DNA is TGTGCCACCAGGCCGGGACTAGCGGGATTTGCCAAAAACATTCAGTACTTC.

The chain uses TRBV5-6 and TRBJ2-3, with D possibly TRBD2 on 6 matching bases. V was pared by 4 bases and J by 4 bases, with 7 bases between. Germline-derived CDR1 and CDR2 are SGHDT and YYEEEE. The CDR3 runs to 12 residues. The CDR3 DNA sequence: TGTGCCAGCAGCACGGGGGCAGATACGCAGTATTTT. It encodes CASSTGADTQYF.

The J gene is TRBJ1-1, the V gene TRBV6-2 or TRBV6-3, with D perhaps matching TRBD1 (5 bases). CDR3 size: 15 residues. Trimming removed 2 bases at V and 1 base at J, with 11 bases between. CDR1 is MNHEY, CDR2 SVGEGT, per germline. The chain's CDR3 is CASSYQGVGNTEAFF. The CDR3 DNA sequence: TGTGCCAGCAGTTACCAGGGAGTTGGGAACACTGAAGCTTTCTTT.

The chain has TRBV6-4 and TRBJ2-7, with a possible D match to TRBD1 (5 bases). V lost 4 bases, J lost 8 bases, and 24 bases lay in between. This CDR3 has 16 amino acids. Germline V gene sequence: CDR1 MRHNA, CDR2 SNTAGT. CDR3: CASSAKVDTKPSKQYF. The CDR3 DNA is TGTGCCAGCAGTGCGAAGGTGGACACCAAACCGTCGAAGCAGTACTTC.

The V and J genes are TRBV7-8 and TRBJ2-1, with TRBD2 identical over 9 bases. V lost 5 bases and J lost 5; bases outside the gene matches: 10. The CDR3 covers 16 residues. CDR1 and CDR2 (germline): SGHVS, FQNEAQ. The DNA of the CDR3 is TGTGCCAGCAGCCGGATCCTCGCTAGCGGGAACAATGAGCAGTTCTTC. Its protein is CASSRILASGNNEQFF.

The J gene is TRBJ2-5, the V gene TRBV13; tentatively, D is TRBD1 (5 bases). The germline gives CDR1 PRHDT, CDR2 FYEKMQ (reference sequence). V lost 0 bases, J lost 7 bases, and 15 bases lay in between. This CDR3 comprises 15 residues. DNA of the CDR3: TGTGCCAGCAGCTTAGGCCCCTCCGAGCAGGGGACCCAGTACTTC. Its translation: CASSLGPSEQGTQYF.

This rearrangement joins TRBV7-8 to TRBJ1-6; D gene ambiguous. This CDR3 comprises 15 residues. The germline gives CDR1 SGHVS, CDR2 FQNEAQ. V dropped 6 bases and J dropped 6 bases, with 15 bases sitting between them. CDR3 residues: CASSNEGSGNSPLHF. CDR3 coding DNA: TGTGCCAGCAGTAATGAGGGATCCGGTAATTCACCCCTCCACTTT.

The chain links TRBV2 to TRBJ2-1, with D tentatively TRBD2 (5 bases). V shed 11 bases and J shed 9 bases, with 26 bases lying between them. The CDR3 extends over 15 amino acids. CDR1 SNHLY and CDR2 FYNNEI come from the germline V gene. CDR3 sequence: CAGRKGSLALSEQFF. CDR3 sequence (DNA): TGTGCCGGAAGAAAGGGATCGCTAGCATTGTCTGAGCAGTTCTTC.

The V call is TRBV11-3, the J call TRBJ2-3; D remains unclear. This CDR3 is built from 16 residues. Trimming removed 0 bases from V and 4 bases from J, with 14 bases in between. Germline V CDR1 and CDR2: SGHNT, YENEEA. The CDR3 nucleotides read TGTGCCAGCAGCTTAGACGGCAGCCGTCTGGCAGATACGCAGTATTTT. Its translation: CASSLDGSRLADTQYF. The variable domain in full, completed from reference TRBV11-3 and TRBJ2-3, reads EAGVVQSPRYKIIEKKQPVAFWCNPISGHNTLYWYLQNLGQGPELLIRYENEEAVDDSQLPKDRFSAERLKGVDSTLKIQPAELGDSAVYLCASSLDGSRLADTQYFGPGTRLTVL.

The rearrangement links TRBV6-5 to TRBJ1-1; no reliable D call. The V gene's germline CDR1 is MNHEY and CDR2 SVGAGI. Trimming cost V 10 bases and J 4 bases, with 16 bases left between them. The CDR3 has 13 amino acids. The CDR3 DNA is TGTGCCACCGAAGTGAGCTGGGGCACTGAAGCTTTCTTT. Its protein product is CATEVSWGTEAFF.